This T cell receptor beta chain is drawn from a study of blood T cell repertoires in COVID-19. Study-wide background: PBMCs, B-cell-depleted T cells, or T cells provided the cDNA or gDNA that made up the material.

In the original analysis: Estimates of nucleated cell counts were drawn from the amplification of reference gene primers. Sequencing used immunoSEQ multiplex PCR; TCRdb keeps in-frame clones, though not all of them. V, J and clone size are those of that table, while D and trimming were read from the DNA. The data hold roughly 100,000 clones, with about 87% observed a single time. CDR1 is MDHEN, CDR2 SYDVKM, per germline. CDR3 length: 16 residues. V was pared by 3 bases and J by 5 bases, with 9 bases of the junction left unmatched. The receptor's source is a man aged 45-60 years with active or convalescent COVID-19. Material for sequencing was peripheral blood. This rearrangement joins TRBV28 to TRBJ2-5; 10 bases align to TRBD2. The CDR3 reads CASSFQRGGNRETQYF. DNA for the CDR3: TGTGCCAGCAGTTTCCAGCGGGGGGGCAATAGGGAGACCCAGTACTTC.